Sequencing of this TCR beta chain was carried out in a study of T cells in Graves' hyperthyroidism and ophthalmopathy. Overall study findings and caveats: Most expanded thyroid clonotypes above 0.001 also appeared in blood.

There are 15 residues in the CDR3. Trimming stripped 0 bases from V and 0 bases from J, with 9 bases between. Germline V gene data show CDR1 as LGHDT and CDR2 as YNNKEL (reference sequence). Using RNA transcripts as the source, TCR beta CDR3 regions were amplified. The HTBI set primed first-round TCR CDR3 RT-PCR. TCRdb itself ran the multiplex PCR reads through MiXCR, one entry per CDR3 protein. The sample consists of roughly 330,000 distinct CDR3 sequences, roughly 17% of them appearing once. Uncontrolled infection, other autoimmune disease, pregnancy and lactation each barred patients from inclusion. PBMCs were sourced from roughly 10 ml fresh peripheral blood. This clonotype was seen repeatedly, ten times or more. Its antigen is not known.

The specimen sequenced was blood. This clonotype originated in a man younger than 40 with Graves' hyperthyroidism. The chain is built from TRBV3-1 and TRBJ2-7; TRBD2 might be the D (5 bases). In DNA, the CDR3 is TGTGCCAGCAGCCAAGACCAGCGGCGCTCCTACGAGCAGTACTTC. Protein sequence: CASSQDQRRSYEQYF.